This TCR beta chain was documented in a study of cytomegalovirus exposure and HLA in healthy donors. As for the study in general: Most genotyped donors, 75% to 85% of more than 300, had Caucasian-associated genetic ancestry.

Germline V gene data show CDR1 as SGHDN and CDR2 as FVKESK. Trimming removed 1 base from V and 3 bases from J, with 12 bases in between. CDR3 length: 16 residues. Whole-study findings and limits: The investigators catalogued some 150 TCR beta chains as cytomegalovirus-associated.

PCR amplification relied on 60 Vbeta primers (plus 13 Jbeta primers). Sequencing was performed with immunoSEQ multiplex PCR; in TCRdb, only in-frame clones are kept and a portion is missing. The sample records more than 85,000 clones, around 83% being singletons. A word on this clone: Its target is unknown.

The sequence was collected from a woman between 18 and 29 years old in good health and CMV-seronegative. The source material was PBMCs. The genes are TRBV14 and TRBJ2-2; the D gene is possibly TRBD1 (5 bases). The CDR3 DNA follows: TGTGCCAGCAGCCAAGGAAGGGGATCTTACACCGGGGAGCTGTTTTTT. This translates into CASSQGRGSYTGELFF. Full variable domain (missing parts from reference TRBV14 and TRBJ2-2): EAGVTQFPSHSVIEKGQTVTLRCDPISGHDNLYWYRRVMGKEIKFLLHFVKESKQDESGMPNNRFLAERTGGTYSTLKVQPAELEDSGVYFCASSQGRGSYTGELFFGEGSRLTVL.